This is a list of T cell receptor beta chains from one sample in a study of shared clonotypes between healthy human individuals. The table came from immunoSEQ multiplex PCR; TCRdb's copy has only in-frame clones and leaves some out. The repertoire holds a few million clones, with approximately 96% as singletons. The sequenced sample consisted of naive CD4+ T cells sorted from blood. Receptors originate from a man between 18 and 29 years old in good health. The CDR3 runs from the conserved cysteine through the conserved F or W. Fields, in order: J gene, CDR3 length, D gene, V gene, clone size, CDR3 protein, CDR3 DNA. D genes are given only for firm matches. Clone size is given for some rows only: seen once, a few or many times, or a class if the clone is expanded.

TRBJ2-1	14	TRBD2	TRBV28	-	CASSLPSGGAEQFF	TGTGCCAGCAGTTTACCTAGCGGGGGGGCCGAGCAGTTCTTC
TRBJ1-1	11	-	TRBV29-1	few	CSVDFLGWAFF	TGCAGCGTTGATTTCCTCGGGTGGGCTTTCTTT
TRBJ2-7	16	TRBD1	TRBV7-8	-	CASSPPTGQGNSGQYF	TGTGCCAGCAGCCCCCCGACGGGACAGGGAAATTCAGGGCAGTACTTC
TRBJ2-7	15	TRBD2	TRBV5-1	-	CASSSLAGAPGEQYF	TGCGCCAGCAGCTCTTTAGCGGGGGCCCCGGGAGAGCAGTACTTC
TRBJ2-7	14	TRBD1	TRBV5-6	-	CASSPQGATYEQYF	TGTGCCAGCAGCCCCCAGGGGGCAACCTACGAGCAGTACTTC
TRBJ2-1	16	TRBD2	TRBV5-1	-	CASSFYSLAGAQEQFF	TGCGCCAGCAGCTTTTACTCCCTAGCGGGGGCCCAAGAGCAGTTCTTC
TRBJ2-4	12	TRBD1	TRBV6-4	-	CASSDGLGGQYF	TGTGCCAGCAGTGACGGTTTAGGGGGCCAGTACTTC
TRBJ2-4	18	-	TRBV5-8	-	CASSRPGLVMEAKNIQYF	TGTGCCAGCAGCCGCCCCGGACTGGTGATGGAAGCCAAAAACATTCAGTACTTC
TRBJ2-3	15	-	TRBV4-1	-	CASSQDTRAPDTQYF	TGCGCCAGCAGCCAAGATACGAGGGCCCCGGATACGCAGTATTTT
TRBJ2-4	14	TRBD2	TRBV7-2	-	CASSPGTSPNIQYF	TGTGCCAGCAGCCCAGGGACTAGCCCAAACATTCAGTACTTC
TRBJ2-7	15	-	TRBV11-2	-	CASSLAGATSYEQYF	TGTGCCAGCAGCTTAGCGGGAGCGACATCCTACGAGCAGTACTTC
TRBJ2-5	16	-	TRBV15	-	CATSRESGVKTETQYF	TGTGCCACCAGCAGAGAATCGGGGGTTAAAACGGAGACCCAGTACTTC
TRBJ1-1	15	TRBD1	TRBV27	-	CASSLVRDRGPEAFF	TGTGCCAGCAGTTTAGTCCGGGACAGGGGCCCTGAAGCTTTCTTT
TRBJ1-4	13	TRBD1	TRBV2	-	CASSPQGWEKLFF	TGTGCCAGCAGTCCACAGGGGTGGGAAAAACTGTTTTTT
TRBJ2-7	16	TRBD2	TRBV2	-	CASSEQSAGGPYEQYF	TGTGCCAGCAGTGAACAGTCAGCGGGAGGGCCTTACGAGCAGTACTTC
TRBJ2-4	14	-	TRBV30	-	CAWSRILAKNIQYF	TGTGCCTGGAGTCGAATTTTAGCCAAAAACATTCAGTACTTC
TRBJ2-7	14	-	TRBV9	-	CASSPRTDPYEQYF	TGTGCCAGCAGCCCCCGGACAGACCCCTACGAGCAGTACTTC
TRBJ2-2	14	TRBD1	TRBV30	-	CAWRRTGAPGELFF	TGTGCCTGGAGACGGACAGGAGCCCCCGGGGAGCTGTTTTTT
TRBJ2-7	17	TRBD2	TRBV6-1	-	CASSESSGGTTSYEQYF	TGTGCCAGCAGTGAATCTAGCGGGGGGACGACCTCCTACGAGCAGTACTTC
TRBJ1-1	14	TRBD1	TRBV5-1	-	CASSSSTGRTEAFF	TGCGCCAGCAGCTCATCGACAGGGAGGACTGAAGCTTTCTTT
TRBJ1-3	14	-	TRBV5-1	-	CASSLVGYGNTIYF	TGCGCCAGCAGCTTGGTAGGCTATGGAAACACCATATATTTT
TRBJ1-6	17	-	TRBV28	-	CASSPQGSGSYNSPLHF	TGTGCCAGCAGTCCTCAGGGGAGTGGATCCTATAATTCACCCCTCCACTTT
TRBJ2-1	18	TRBD2	TRBV5-1	-	CASSLALAGQSGINEQFF	TGCGCCAGCAGCTTGGCTCTAGCGGGGCAGAGCGGGATTAATGAGCAGTTCTTC
TRBJ2-7	11	-	TRBV20-1	once	CSARDTGGQYF	TGCAGTGCTAGAGATACCGGAGGGCAGTACTTC
TRBJ2-7	12	TRBD1	TRBV28	-	CASSLGQGSEYF	TGTGCCAGCAGTTTGGGACAGGGGTCAGAGTACTTC
TRBJ2-3	13	-	TRBV2	-	CASSDPGGDTQYF	TGTGCCAGCAGTGACCCGGGGGGCGATACGCAGTATTTT
TRBJ2-7	14	TRBD2	TRBV2	-	CASRGTSGSYEQYF	TGTGCCAGCAGGGGGACTAGCGGCTCATACGAGCAGTACTTC
TRBJ1-1	14	-	TRBV18	-	CASSPGIQSTEAFF	TGTGCCAGCTCACCAGGGATTCAGAGCACTGAAGCTTTCTTT
TRBJ1-1	13	-	TRBV11-2	-	CASSLEGGAEAFF	TGTGCCAGCAGCTTAGAGGGGGGCGCTGAAGCTTTCTTT
TRBJ2-7	12	TRBD2	TRBV11-2	-	CASSSAGLAQYF	TGTGCCAGCAGCTCGGCCGGACTAGCGCAGTACTTC
TRBJ1-2	15	-	TRBV30	-	CAWSVRRVTNYGYTF	TGTGCCTGGAGTGTACGGAGGGTGACTAACTATGGCTACACCTTC
TRBJ2-2	16	-	TRBV28	-	CATSRGGAGATGELFF	TGTGCCACCTCTAGGGGGGGCGCGGGGGCAACCGGGGAGCTGTTTTTT
TRBJ2-1	14	-	TRBV9	-	CASSSRDLGNEQFF	TGTGCCAGCAGCAGCCGGGACCTAGGGAATGAGCAGTTCTTC
TRBJ1-1	14	-	TRBV7-9	-	CASSLAGARTEAFF	TGTGCCAGCAGCTTAGCGGGGGCTCGCACTGAAGCTTTCTTT
TRBJ2-5	15	-	TRBV5-8	once	CASTERRGSGQTQYF	TGTGCCAGCACCGAACGTCGGGGCAGTGGCCAGACCCAGTACTTC
TRBJ2-2	12	-	TRBV19	once	CASSIYTGELFF	TGTGCCAGTAGTATTTACACCGGGGAGCTGTTTTTT
TRBJ2-1	15	TRBD2	TRBV5-1	-	CASSLRTSGSDEQFF	TGCGCCAGCAGCCTTCGGACTAGCGGGAGTGATGAGCAGTTCTTC
TRBJ1-2	15	TRBD1	TRBV6-6	-	CASSKGPGTAAGYTF	TGTGCCAGCAGCAAAGGGCCTGGGACAGCGGCTGGCTACACCTTC
TRBJ2-5	13	-	TRBV2	once	CASIPGLAETQYF	TGTGCCAGCATTCCCGGACTGGCGGAGACCCAGTACTTC
TRBJ1-2	17	-	TRBV18	-	CASSRKSPGSGGYGYTF	TGTGCCAGCTCACGGAAGAGTCCCGGCTCGGGCGGCTATGGCTACACCTTC
TRBJ2-2	15	TRBD1	TRBV5-4	-	CASSLQGVDTGELFF	TGTGCCAGCAGCTTACAGGGGGTGGACACCGGGGAGCTGTTTTTT
TRBJ2-2	13	-	TRBV6-5	-	CASNDFSPGELFF	TGTGCCAGCAACGATTTTAGTCCCGGGGAGCTGTTTTTT
TRBJ2-3	13	-	TRBV5-4	once	CASSLQTTDTQYF	TGTGCCAGCAGCTTGCAGACTACAGATACGCAGTATTTT
TRBJ2-3	12	-	TRBV7-2	-	CASSAAGDTQYF	TGTGCCAGCAGCGCCGCGGGAGATACGCAGTATTTT
TRBJ2-5	15	TRBD1	TRBV10-3	-	CAISAGTEYQETQYF	TGTGCCATCAGTGCCGGGACAGAGTACCAAGAGACCCAGTACTTC
TRBJ1-1	14	TRBD1	TRBV7-9	-	CASSLPDRGPEAFF	TGTGCCAGCAGCCTCCCCGACAGGGGCCCTGAAGCTTTCTTT
TRBJ1-1	14	-	TRBV7-9	-	CASRLQGEYTEAFF	TGTGCCAGCAGGTTACAGGGCGAGTACACTGAAGCTTTCTTT
TRBJ2-5	14	-	TRBV10-3	once	CAISEPEDIKTQYF	TGTGCCATCAGTGAGCCTGAGGACATAAAGACCCAGTACTTC
TRBJ2-7	14	TRBD2	TRBV7-2	-	CASNRAGFPNEQYF	TGTGCCAGCAACCGAGCGGGATTTCCCAACGAGCAGTACTTC
TRBJ2-7	15	TRBD1	TRBV6-1	once	CASSEAGTGYYEQYF	TGTGCCAGCAGCGAAGCCGGGACAGGATATTACGAGCAGTACTTC
TRBJ1-1	16	-	TRBV11-2	-	CASSLGTAYMNTEAFF	TGTGCCAGCAGCTTAGGCACAGCCTACATGAACACTGAAGCTTTCTTT
TRBJ2-5	15	-	TRBV9	-	CASSVGGNRGETQYF	TGTGCCAGCAGCGTCGGGGGTAACCGGGGAGAGACCCAGTACTTC
TRBJ2-1	13	-	TRBV2	-	CASSGELFNEQFF	TGTGCCAGCAGTGGCGAACTTTTTAATGAGCAGTTCTTC
TRBJ2-5	15	-	TRBV25-1	-	CASSEFRGGQETQYF	TGTGCCAGCAGTGAATTTAGGGGTGGGCAAGAGACCCAGTACTTC
TRBJ1-1	11	-	TRBV20-1	-	CSAPNSLEAFF	TGCAGTGCTCCTAACAGCCTTGAAGCTTTCTTT